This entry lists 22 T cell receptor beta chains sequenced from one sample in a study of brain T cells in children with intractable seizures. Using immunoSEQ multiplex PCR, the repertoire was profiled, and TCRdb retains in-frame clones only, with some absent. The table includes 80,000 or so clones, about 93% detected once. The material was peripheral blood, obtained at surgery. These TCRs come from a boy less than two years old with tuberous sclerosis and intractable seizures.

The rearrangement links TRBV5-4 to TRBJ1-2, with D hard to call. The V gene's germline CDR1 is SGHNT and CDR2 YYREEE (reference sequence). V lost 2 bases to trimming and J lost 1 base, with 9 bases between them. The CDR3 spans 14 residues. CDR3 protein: CASSFGGSNYGYTF. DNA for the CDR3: TGTGCCAGCAGCTTTGGCGGCAGTAACTATGGCTACACCTTC.

CDR3 sequence reads: CSARQGANEKLFF. The DNA of the CDR3 is TGCAGCGCTAGACAGGGCGCTAATGAAAAACTGTTTTTT. The V and J genes are TRBV29-1 and TRBJ1-4, with 7 bases that match TRBD1. The CDR3 sequence is 13 residues long. After removal of 7 bases from V and 3 bases from J, the junction contained 5 bases not matched to a gene. Germline CDR1 and CDR2: SQVTM and ANQGSEA.

The CDR3 nucleotides read TGTGCCAGCAGCTCCTGGTCCGGGGTGAACATTCAGTACTTC. Protein sequence: CASSSWSGVNIQYF. The rearrangement links TRBV25-1 to TRBJ2-4; tentatively, D is TRBD2 (5 bases). The CDR3 length is 14 residues. CDR1 and CDR2 from the germline V gene are MGHDK and SYGVNS. Trimming stripped 6 bases from V and 7 bases from J, with 16 bases between.

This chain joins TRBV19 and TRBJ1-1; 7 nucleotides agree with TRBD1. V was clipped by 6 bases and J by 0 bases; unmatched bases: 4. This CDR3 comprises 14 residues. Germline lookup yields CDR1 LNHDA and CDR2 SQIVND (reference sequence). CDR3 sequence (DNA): TGTGCCAGTAGCTTACAGGGGATGAACACTGAAGCTTTCTTT. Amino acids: CASSLQGMNTEAFF.

For the CDR3, the DNA is TGTGCCAGCAGCTTGAGGAGCAGCCGAGAGTACAATGAGCAGTTCTTC. The encoded protein is CASSLRSSREYNEQFF. V usage is TRBV7-9 and J usage is TRBJ2-1; D is ambiguous. CDR3 size: 16 residues. Germline CDR1 reads SEHNR; CDR2 reads FQNEAQ (reference sequence). V lost 3 bases to trimming and J lost 4 bases, with 16 bases between them.

The CDR3 DNA reads TGTGCCAGCAGCGTAGCCGGCCTAGGTGATCAGCCCCAGCATTTT. It specifies CASSVAGLGDQPQHF. This rearrangement joins TRBV9 to TRBJ1-5; no clear D. The CDR3 covers 15 residues. The V gene lost 0 bases and the J gene lost 5 bases, with 12 bases spanning the gap. Germline values: CDR1 SGDLS, CDR2 YYNGEE.

CDR3 nucleotides: TGTGCCAGTAGCTTGACAGGGGCCTACACAGATACGCAGTATTTT. Translation gives CASSLTGAYTDTQYF. The chain recombines TRBV19 with TRBJ2-3; 8 bases agree with TRBD1. V dropped 6 bases and J dropped 2; count of bases not matched to a gene: 7. Germline CDR1 and CDR2: LNHDA and SQIVND (reference sequence). The CDR3 runs 15 residues. Full variable domain (outside the CDR3, taken from reference TRBV19 and TRBJ2-3): DGGITQSPKYLFRKEGQNVTLSCEQNLNHDAMYWYRQDPGQGLRLIYYSQIVNDFQKGDIAEGYSVSREKKESFPLTVTSAQKNPTAFYLCASSLTGAYTDTQYFGPGTRLTVL.

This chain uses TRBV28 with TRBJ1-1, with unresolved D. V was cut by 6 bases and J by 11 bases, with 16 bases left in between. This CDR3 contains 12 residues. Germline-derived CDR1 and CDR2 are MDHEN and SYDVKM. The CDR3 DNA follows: TGTGCCAGCAGCCAGACCGTGGAATCCGCTTTCTTT. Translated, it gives CASSQTVESAFF.

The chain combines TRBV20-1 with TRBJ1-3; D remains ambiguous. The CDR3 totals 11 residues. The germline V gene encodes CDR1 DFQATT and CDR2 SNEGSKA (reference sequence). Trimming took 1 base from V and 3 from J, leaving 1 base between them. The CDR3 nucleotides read TGCAGTGCTAGAGGTGGAAACACCATATATTTT. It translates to CSARGGNTIYF.

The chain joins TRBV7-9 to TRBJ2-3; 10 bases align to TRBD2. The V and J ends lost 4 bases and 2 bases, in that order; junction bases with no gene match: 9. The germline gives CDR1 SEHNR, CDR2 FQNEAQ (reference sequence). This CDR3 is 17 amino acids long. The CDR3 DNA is TGTGCCAGCAGCTCCATTAAACTAGCGGGGAACACAGATACGCAGTATTTT. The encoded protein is CASSSIKLAGNTDTQYF.

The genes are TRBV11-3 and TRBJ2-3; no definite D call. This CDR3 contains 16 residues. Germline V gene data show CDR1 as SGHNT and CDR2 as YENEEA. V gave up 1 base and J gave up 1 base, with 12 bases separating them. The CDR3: CASSLVARLGTDTQYF. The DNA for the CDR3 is TGTGCCAGCAGCTTAGTCGCCAGGCTAGGCACAGATACGCAGTATTTT.

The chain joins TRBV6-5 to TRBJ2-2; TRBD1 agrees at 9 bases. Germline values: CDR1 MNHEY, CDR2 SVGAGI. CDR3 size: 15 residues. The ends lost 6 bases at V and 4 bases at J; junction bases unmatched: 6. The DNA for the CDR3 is TGTGCCAGCAGGCAGGGACAGGGACCCACCGGGGAGCTGTTTTTT. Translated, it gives CASRQGQGPTGELFF.

CDR3 sequence reads: CASSDGQGGSGNTIYF. Written as DNA, the CDR3 is TGTGCCAGCAGTGATGGACAGGGCGGCTCTGGAAACACCATATATTTT. J is TRBJ1-3 and V is TRBV2, with TRBD1 matching 8 bases. There are 16 residues in the CDR3. Trimming cost V 3 bases and J 0 bases; bases outside gene matches: 4. Germline CDR1 SNHLY, CDR2 FYNNEI.

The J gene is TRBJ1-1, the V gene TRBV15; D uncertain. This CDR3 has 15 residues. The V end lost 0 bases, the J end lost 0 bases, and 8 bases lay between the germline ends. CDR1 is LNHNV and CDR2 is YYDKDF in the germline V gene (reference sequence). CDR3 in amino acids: CATSRDKGLNTEAFF. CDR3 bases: TGTGCCACCAGCAGAGATAAAGGGCTGAACACTGAAGCTTTCTTT. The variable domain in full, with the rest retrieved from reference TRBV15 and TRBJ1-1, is DAMVIQNPRYQVTQFGKPVTLSCSQTLNHNVMYWYQQKSSQAPKLLFHYYDKDFNNEADTPDNFQSRRPNTSFCFLDIRSPGLGDTAMYLCATSRDKGLNTEAFFGQGTRLTVV.

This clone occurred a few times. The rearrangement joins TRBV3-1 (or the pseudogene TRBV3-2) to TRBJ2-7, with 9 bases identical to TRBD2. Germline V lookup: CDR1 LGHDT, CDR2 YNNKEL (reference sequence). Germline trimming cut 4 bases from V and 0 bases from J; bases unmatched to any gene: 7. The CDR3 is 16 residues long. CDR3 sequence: CASSRAGGQLSYEQYF. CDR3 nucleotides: TGTGCCAGCAGCCGAGCGGGAGGCCAACTCTCCTACGAGCAGTACTTC.

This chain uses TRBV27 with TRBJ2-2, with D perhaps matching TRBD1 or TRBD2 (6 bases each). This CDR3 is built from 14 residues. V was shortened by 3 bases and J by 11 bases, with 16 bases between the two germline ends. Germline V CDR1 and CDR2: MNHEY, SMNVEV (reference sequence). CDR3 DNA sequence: TGTGCCAGCAGTTTCGCTACGGGGGCAGGAGAGCTGTTTTTT. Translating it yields CASSFATGAGELFF.

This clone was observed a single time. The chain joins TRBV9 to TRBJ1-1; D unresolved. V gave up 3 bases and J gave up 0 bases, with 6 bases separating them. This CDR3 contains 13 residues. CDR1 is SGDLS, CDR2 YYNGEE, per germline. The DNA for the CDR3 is TGTGCCAGCAGCGACTTTTTGAACACTGAAGCTTTCTTT. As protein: CASSDFLNTEAFF.

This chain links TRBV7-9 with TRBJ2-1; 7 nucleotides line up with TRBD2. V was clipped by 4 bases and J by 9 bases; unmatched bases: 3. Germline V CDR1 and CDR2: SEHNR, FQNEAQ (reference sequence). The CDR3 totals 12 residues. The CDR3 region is CASSSSGVEQFF. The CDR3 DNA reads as TGTGCCAGCAGCTCGAGCGGGGTTGAGCAGTTCTTC.

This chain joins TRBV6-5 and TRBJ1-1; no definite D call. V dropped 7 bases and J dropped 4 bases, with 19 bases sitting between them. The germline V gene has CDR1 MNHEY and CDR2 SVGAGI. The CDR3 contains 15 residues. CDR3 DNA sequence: TGTGCCAGCACCCCCTCCGGGAGCAACCCCACTGAAGCTTTCTTT. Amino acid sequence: CASTPSGSNPTEAFF.

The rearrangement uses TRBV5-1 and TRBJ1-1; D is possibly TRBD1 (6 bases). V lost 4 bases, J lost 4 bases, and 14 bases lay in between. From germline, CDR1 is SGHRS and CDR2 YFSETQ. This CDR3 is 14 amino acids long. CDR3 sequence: CASSPCLRGTEAFF. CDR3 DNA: TGCGCCAGCAGCCCCTGCCTCAGGGGCACTGAAGCTTTCTTT.

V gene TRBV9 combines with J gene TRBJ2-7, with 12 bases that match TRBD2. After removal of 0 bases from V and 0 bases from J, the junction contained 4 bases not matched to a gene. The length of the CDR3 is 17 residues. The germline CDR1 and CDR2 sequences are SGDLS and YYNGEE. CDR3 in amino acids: CASSVGRTSGDSYEQYF. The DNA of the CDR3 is TGTGCCAGCAGCGTAGGTAGGACTAGCGGGGACTCCTACGAGCAGTACTTC.

As DNA, the CDR3 is TGTGCCAGCAGCGTAGTACCCGACTACGAGCAGTACTTC. This gives the protein CASSVVPDYEQYF. The rearrangement joins TRBV9 to TRBJ2-7; D unclear. Germline-derived CDR1 and CDR2 are SGDLS and YYNGEE. V shed 0 bases and J shed 3 bases, with 7 bases lying between them. The CDR3 covers 13 residues. Filled out from reference TRBV9 and TRBJ2-7, the complete variable domain reads DSGVTQTPKHLITATGQRVTLRCSPRSGDLSVYWYQQSLDQGLQFLIQYYNGEERAKGNILERFSAQQFPDLHSELNLSSLELGDSALYFCASSVVPDYEQYFGPGTRLTVT.